These 28 T cell receptor beta chains originate from one sample sequenced in a study of T cell changes during pregnancy in multiple sclerosis. Only in-frame clones appear in the TCRdb table, and some are missing; sequencing was by immunoSEQ multiplex PCR. The table shows 30,000 to 35,000 clones, with about 92% occurring only once. Sample: CD4+ T cells from peripheral blood mononuclear cells, taken in the second trimester of pregnancy. These receptor sequences come from a female donor in good health, enrolled as a control in a pregnancy study.

This chain joins TRBV2 and TRBJ1-5, with 8 bases matching TRBD1. Trimming took 9 bases from V and 7 from J; bases not matched to a gene: 8. The CDR3 spans 13 residues. CDR1 and CDR2 (germline): SNHLY, FYNNEI. CDR3 residues: CASCRGQGQPQHF. The DNA for the CDR3 is TGTGCCAGTTGCAGGGGGCAAGGGCAGCCCCAGCATTTT. Looking up the rest from reference TRBV2 and TRBJ1-5 gives the full variable domain: EPEVTQTPSHQVTQMGQEVILRCVPISNHLYFYWYRQILGQKVEFLVSFYNNEISEKSEIFDDQFSVERPDGSNFTLKIRSTKLEDSAMYFCASCRGQGQPQHFGDGTRLSIL.

This clone was found once. The chain uses TRBV21-1 and TRBJ2-7; the table's D call of TRBD2 was not tested on the DNA. TRBV21-1 is recorded as a pseudogene. This CDR3 region has 16 residues. The CDR3 protein is CASSAAAWSPSASPYF. As DNA, the CDR3 is TGTGCCAGCAGCGCGGCGGCTTGGTCACCCTCTGCCTCTCCGTACTTC.

The genes are TRBV6-1 and TRBJ2-5; the match to TRBD2 covers 7 bases. CDR3 size: 15 residues. Per the germline V gene, CDR1 is MNHNS and CDR2 is SASEGT. Trimming removed 4 bases from V and 1 base from J; junction bases left unmatched: 6. The CDR3 loop reads CASSGQRGSQETQYF. The DNA of the CDR3 is TGTGCCAGCAGTGGTCAGCGGGGAAGCCAAGAGACCCAGTACTTC.

The rearrangement links TRBV14 to TRBJ1-2; TRBD1 might be the D (6 bases). The CDR3 extends over 16 amino acids. Germline-derived CDR1 and CDR2 are SGHDN and FVKESK. V gave up 4 bases and J gave up 8 bases, with 23 bases separating them. CDR3: CASSRGLGAGDRGYTF. The DNA of the CDR3 is TGTGCCAGCAGCCGAGGGTTAGGGGCCGGCGACAGGGGCTACACCTTC.

In its sample, this clone was seen once. The J gene is TRBJ1-4, the V gene TRBV23-1; no reliable D call. TRBV23-1 is classed as an ORF, of uncertain function. The V end lost 4 bases, the J end lost 0 bases, and 12 bases lay between the germline ends. The CDR3 covers 16 residues. The CDR3 sequence is CASSRVEPTTNEKLFF. Here the CDR3 DNA reads TGCGCCAGCAGTCGGGTGGAGCCGACAACTAATGAAAAACTGTTTTTT.

CDR3 in DNA: TGCGCCAGCAGCTTGCGCGGCCCCCCTGGAAACACCATATATTTT. Amino acids: CASSLRGPPGNTIYF. The chain is built from TRBV5-1 and TRBJ1-3; D gene uncertain. The V end was cut by 1 base, the J end by 2 bases, with 10 bases between. The CDR3 length is 15 residues. Germline CDR1 is SGHRS and CDR2 is YFSETQ.

This clone was detected only once. DNA of the CDR3: TGTGCCAGTAGTATAGAGCACAGTATGAACACTGAAGCTTTCTTT. Translating gives CASSIEHSMNTEAFF. The rearrangement uses TRBV19 and TRBJ1-1; D not certain. CDR1 is LNHDA, CDR2 SQIVND, per germline (reference sequence). Trimming took 0 bases from V and 0 from J, leaving 8 bases between them. The CDR3 runs to 15 residues.

V is TRBV7-2 and J is TRBJ1-5, with D maybe TRBD1 (5 bases). Germline V gene lookup returns CDR1 SGHTA and CDR2 FQGNSA. This CDR3 is built from 15 residues. Trimming stripped 3 bases from V and 6 bases from J, with 15 bases between. Here the CDR3 reads CASSFDSRGGQPQHF. The CDR3 DNA reads TGTGCCAGCAGCTTCGACTCGAGGGGAGGTCAGCCCCAGCATTTT. The entire variable domain, with the rest obtained from reference TRBV7-2 and TRBJ1-5, is as follows: GAGVSQSPSNKVTEKGKDVELRCDPISGHTALYWYRQSLGQGLEFLIYFQGNSAPDKSGLPSDRFSAERTGGSVSTLTIQRTQQEDSAVYLCASSFDSRGGQPQHFGDGTRLSIL.

This rearrangement joins TRBV6-5 to TRBJ1-2; D remains ambiguous. The V and J ends lost 6 bases and 8 bases respectively, with 16 bases between them. This CDR3 is 13 amino acids long. Germline V lookup: CDR1 MNHEY, CDR2 SVGAGI. The CDR3 DNA reads as TGTGCCAGCAGGATAACGGACTTGGGAGGCTACACCTTC. Residues: CASRITDLGGYTF.

The rearrangement uses TRBV2 and TRBJ2-2; TRBD2 is a possible D gene (6 bases). CDR1 SNHLY and CDR2 FYNNEI come from the germline V gene. This CDR3 comprises 14 residues. Trimming removed 4 bases at V and 4 bases at J, with 10 bases between. In DNA form, the CDR3 reads TGTGCCAGCAGTGGAAGGACTATCACCGGGGAGCTGTTTTTT. Its translation: CASSGRTITGELFF.

The V call is TRBV19, the J call TRBJ1-5; TRBD1 aligns across 8 bases. CDR3 length: 17 residues. V lost 3 bases to trimming and J lost 2 bases; unmatched junction nucleotides: 9. The germline V gene has CDR1 LNHDA and CDR2 SQIVND (reference sequence). CDR3 in amino acids: CASSMGQGAPGNQPQHF. The CDR3 DNA reads as TGTGCCAGTAGTATGGGGCAGGGGGCTCCTGGCAATCAGCCCCAGCATTTT.

This chain joins TRBV6-5 and TRBJ1-2; 8 bases line up with TRBD1. Germline V gene sequence: CDR1 MNHEY, CDR2 SVGAGI. This CDR3 is 15 amino acids long. The V gene end was trimmed by 0 bases and the J gene end by 6 bases; junction bases not matched to a gene: 6. This chain's CDR3 is CASSYSGQGGHGYTF. Here the CDR3 DNA reads TGTGCCAGCAGTTACTCCGGACAGGGAGGGCATGGCTACACCTTC.

J is TRBJ2-7 and V is TRBV6-5; D might be TRBD1 (5 bases). Trimming took off 6 bases at V and 7 bases at J, with 10 bases between the two ends. The CDR3 is 11 residues long. Germline V CDR1 and CDR2: MNHEY, SVGAGI. CDR3 loop: CASSRPGEQYF. CDR3 DNA: TGTGCCAGCAGCCGCCCAGGGGAGCAGTACTTC.

The chain joins TRBV7-9 to TRBJ2-1, with 11 bases aligning to TRBD2. The germline V gene encodes CDR1 SEHNR and CDR2 FQNEAQ (reference sequence). The CDR3 is 16 residues long. Losses at the gene ends were 1 base for V and 3 bases for J; bases not matched to a gene: 2. Here the CDR3 reads CASSLGLAGFYNEQFF. The DNA for the CDR3 is TGTGCCAGCAGCTTAGGACTAGCGGGATTCTACAATGAGCAGTTCTTC.

The rearrangement uses TRBV11-3 and TRBJ1-4, with TRBD1 matching 7 bases. Losses at the gene ends were 5 bases for V and 7 bases for J; bases not matched to a gene: 7. The CDR3 is 14 amino acids. The V gene's germline CDR1 is SGHNT and CDR2 YENEEA. The CDR3, as DNA: TGTGCCAGCAGCCCGGACAGGAAGGGTGAAAAACTGTTTTTT. Protein product: CASSPDRKGEKLFF.

V and J are TRBV21-1 and TRBJ2-7; the table calls TRBD2, which could not be checked here. TRBV21-1 is a pseudogene. This CDR3 is built from 18 residues. The CDR3, as DNA: TGTGCCAGCAGCTTCCGATTTAGGACTAGCCCGAAAGGATACGAGCAGTACTTC. The encoded protein is CASSFRFRTSPKGYEQYF.

This clone was observed a handful of times. J is TRBJ1-1 and V is TRBV19, with D possibly matching TRBD1 (5 bases). The CDR3 runs to 13 residues. CDR1 and CDR2 from the germline V gene are LNHDA and SQIVND (reference sequence). V was trimmed by 5 bases and J by 1 base, leaving 8 bases between them. In DNA, the CDR3 is TGTGCCAGTAGTTCAAGGGGGAACACTGAAGCTTTCTTT. It encodes CASSSRGNTEAFF.

This chain's CDR3 is CATTLGRVTTEAFF. The CDR3 DNA follows: TGTGCCACCACCCTTGGCAGGGTTACCACTGAAGCTTTCTTT. The chain carries TRBV15 and TRBJ1-1; tentatively, D is TRBD1 (5 bases). Germline CDR1 reads LNHNV; CDR2 reads YYDKDF (reference sequence). V was cut by 7 bases and J by 4 bases, with 16 bases left in between. CDR3 length equals 14 residues.

The rearrangement links TRBV23-1 to TRBJ2-7; D might be TRBD1 (5 bases). TRBV23-1 is known as an ORF, though its function is uncertain. The ends were cut back, 4 bases at V and 3 bases at J, with 13 bases in the middle. The CDR3 totals 14 residues. The CDR3 DNA is TGCGCCAGCAGTCGAACAAACAGGTACTACGAGCAGTACTTC. Protein: CASSRTNRYYEQYF.

The chain links TRBV21-1 to TRBJ1-5. TRBV21-1 is classified as a pseudogene. The CDR3 extends over 14 amino acids. Written as DNA, the CDR3 is TGTGCCAGCAGCAGTTCGGTAAGCAATCAGCCCCAGCATTTT. As protein: CASSSSVSNQPQHF.

The chain joins TRBV7-2 to TRBJ2-1, with D tentatively TRBD2 (5 bases). The CDR3 contains 16 residues. Trimming removed 0 bases from V and 0 bases from J, with 9 bases in between. Germline CDR1 SGHTA, CDR2 FQGNSA. The CDR3 DNA reads TGTGCCAGCAGCTTAGCCCGGACTTTCTCCTACAATGAGCAGTTCTTC. Protein product: CASSLARTFSYNEQFF.

The V gene is TRBV7-2, the J gene TRBJ1-1; tentative D call: TRBD1 (6 bases). CDR3 length: 15 residues. Germline V CDR1 and CDR2: SGHTA, FQGNSA. Between the trimmed V and J ends, which lost 1 base and 0 bases, there was a span of 9 bases. CDR3 DNA: TGTGCCAGCAGCTTAGTAACAGGGCTGAACACTGAAGCTTTCTTT. This codes for CASSLVTGLNTEAFF. Together with reference TRBV7-2 and TRBJ1-1, the CDR3 gives the full variable domain: GAGVSQSPSNKVTEKGKDVELRCDPISGHTALYWYRQSLGQGLEFLIYFQGNSAPDKSGLPSDRFSAERTGGSVSTLTIQRTQQEDSAVYLCASSLVTGLNTEAFFGQGTRLTVV.

V usage is TRBV5-6 and J usage is TRBJ1-2; D perhaps matches TRBD1 (6 bases). CDR3 size: 13 residues. V was pared by 3 bases and J by 8 bases, with 14 bases between. CDR1 is SGHDT, CDR2 YYEEEE, per germline. Written as DNA, the CDR3 is TGTGCCAGCAGCTCAACAGGGACGAGAGGCTACACCTTC. Amino acids: CASSSTGTRGYTF.

This clone was found once. V gene TRBV5-1 combines with J gene TRBJ2-7; possibly TRBD1 for D (6 bases). Trimming stripped 3 bases from V and 1 base from J, with 14 bases between. The CDR3 runs 15 residues. Germline loops: CDR1 SGHRS, CDR2 YFSETQ. In nucleotides, the CDR3 is TGCGCCAGCAGCTCTACAGGGACCCCTTCCTACGAGCAGTACTTC. It yields the protein CASSSTGTPSYEQYF.

The chain couples TRBV29-1 to TRBJ2-5; possibly TRBD2 for D (7 bases). The germline V and J ends were trimmed by 7 bases and 2 bases, with 11 bases remaining between them. This CDR3 comprises 12 residues. Germline lookup yields CDR1 SQVTM and CDR2 ANQGSEA. Here the CDR3 reads CSAEGGQETQYF. CDR3 DNA: TGCAGCGCCGAGGGGGGGCAAGAGACCCAGTACTTC.

This clone was recorded once. The J gene is TRBJ1-5, the V gene TRBV27, with D possibly TRBD1 on 6 matching bases. Germline-derived CDR1 and CDR2 are MNHEY and SMNVEV (reference sequence). With 6 bases removed from V and 0 bases from J, the gap between germline ends came to 24 bases. CDR3 length: 19 amino acids. The CDR3 here is CASSISPGQLDYSNQPQHF. CDR3 DNA: TGTGCCAGCAGCATTTCCCCCGGACAGTTAGACTATAGCAATCAGCCCCAGCATTTT.

The rearrangement links TRBV6-5 to TRBJ2-3, with D uncertain. Germline V gene data show CDR1 as MNHEY and CDR2 as SVGAGI. The CDR3 sequence is 11 residues long. Trimming shortened V by 8 bases and J by 6 bases, and 9 bases separated the two germline ends. In DNA form, the CDR3 reads TGTGCCAGCTCGGCGGCGGATACGCAGTATTTT. Its translation is CASSAADTQYF.

The chain couples TRBV6-5 to TRBJ1-1; tentatively, D is TRBD1 (6 bases). The CDR3 spans 15 residues. Per germline, CDR1 MNHEY and CDR2 SVGAGI. The germline V and J ends were trimmed by 5 bases and 5 bases, with 18 bases remaining between them. CDR3 nucleotides: TGTGCCAGCAGTCCCATGGGACGGGGGGCAACTGAAGCTTTCTTT. Its protein is CASSPMGRGATEAFF.